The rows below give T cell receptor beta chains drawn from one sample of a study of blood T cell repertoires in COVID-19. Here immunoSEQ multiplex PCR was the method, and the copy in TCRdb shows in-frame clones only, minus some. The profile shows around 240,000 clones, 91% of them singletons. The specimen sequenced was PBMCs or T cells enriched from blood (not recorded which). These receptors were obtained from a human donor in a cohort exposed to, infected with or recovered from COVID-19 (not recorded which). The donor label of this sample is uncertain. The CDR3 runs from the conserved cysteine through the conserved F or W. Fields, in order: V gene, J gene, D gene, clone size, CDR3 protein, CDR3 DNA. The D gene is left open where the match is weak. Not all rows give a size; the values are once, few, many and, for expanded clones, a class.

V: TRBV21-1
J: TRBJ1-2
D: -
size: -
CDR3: CASSPRTGANYGYTF
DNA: TGTGCCAGCAGCCCTCGGACAGGGGCTAACTATGGCTACACCTTC

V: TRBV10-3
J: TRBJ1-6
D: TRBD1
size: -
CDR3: CASEGEGASLHF
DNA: TGTGCCAGCGAAGGTGAGGGGGCATCCCTCCACTTT

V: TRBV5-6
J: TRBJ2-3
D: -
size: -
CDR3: CASSSHREDTQYF
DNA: TGTGCCAGCAGCTCCCACCGGGAAGATACGCAGTATTTT

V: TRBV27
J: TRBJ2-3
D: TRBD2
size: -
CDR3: CASSFRGREYF
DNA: TGTGCCAGCAGTTTCCGGGGGAGGGAGTATTTT

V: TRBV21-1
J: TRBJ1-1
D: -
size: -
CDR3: CASSKKIIGGARMNTEAFF
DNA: TGTGCCAGCAGCAAAAAGATCATTGGGGGGGCACGCATGAACACTGAAGCTTTCTTT

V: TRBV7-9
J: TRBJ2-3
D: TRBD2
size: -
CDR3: CASSLEGTSVDTQYF
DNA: TGTGCCAGCAGCTTAGAAGGGACTAGCGTTGATACGCAGTATTTT

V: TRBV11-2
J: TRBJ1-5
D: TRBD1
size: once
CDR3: CASSRRQGGQPQHF
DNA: TGTGCCAGCAGTCGCCGACAGGGGGGTCAGCCCCAGCATTTT

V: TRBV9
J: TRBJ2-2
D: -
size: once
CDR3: CASSVSGELFF
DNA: TGTGCCAGCAGCGTATCTGGGGAGCTGTTTTTT

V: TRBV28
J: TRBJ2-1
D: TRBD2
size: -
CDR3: CASKERLALGDNEQFF
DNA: TGTGCCAGCAAGGAGAGACTAGCGTTAGGAGACAATGAGCAGTTCTTC

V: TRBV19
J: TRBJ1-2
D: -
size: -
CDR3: CASSTRDSTYNYGYTF
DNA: TGTGCCAGTAGTACCCGAGACAGCACTTATAACTATGGCTACACCTTC

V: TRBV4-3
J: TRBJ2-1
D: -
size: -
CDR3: CASSQEWTGHPSGNEQFF
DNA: TGCGCCAGCAGCCAAGAATGGACGGGACACCCCTCGGGCAATGAGCAGTTCTTC

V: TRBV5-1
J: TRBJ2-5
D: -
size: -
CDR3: CASSPGEETQYF
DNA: TGCGCCAGCAGCCCCGGGGAGGAGACCCAGTACTTC

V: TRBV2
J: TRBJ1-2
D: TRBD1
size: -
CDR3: CASSALGTADLYGYTF
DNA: TGTGCCAGCAGCGCCCTTGGGACAGCAGATCTCTATGGCTACACCTTC

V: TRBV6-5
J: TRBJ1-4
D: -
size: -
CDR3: CASSPDATQKLFF
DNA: TGTGCCAGCAGTCCCGACGCGACACAAAAACTGTTTTTT

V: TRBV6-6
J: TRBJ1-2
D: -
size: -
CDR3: CASNPPQGLVDGYTF
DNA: TGTGCCAGCAACCCCCCACAGGGATTGGTTGATGGCTACACCTTC

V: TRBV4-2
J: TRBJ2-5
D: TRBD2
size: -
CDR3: CASSQFISGGAGETQYF
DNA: TGTGCCAGCAGCCAATTCATAAGCGGGGGGGCCGGAGAGACCCAGTACTTC

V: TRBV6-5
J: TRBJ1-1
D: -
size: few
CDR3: CASSYAGHPNTEAFF
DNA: TGTGCCAGCAGTTACGCCGGACACCCGAACACTGAAGCTTTCTTT

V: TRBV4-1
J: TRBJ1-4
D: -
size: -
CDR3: CASSHQGGGRREKLFF
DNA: TGCGCCAGCAGCCACCAGGGAGGGGGGAGGCGGGAAAAACTGTTTTTT

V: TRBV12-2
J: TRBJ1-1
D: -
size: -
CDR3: CASRPGTGGVVNTEAFF
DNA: TGTGCAAGTCGCCCCGGGACAGGGGGCGTTGTTAACACTGAAGCTTTCTTT

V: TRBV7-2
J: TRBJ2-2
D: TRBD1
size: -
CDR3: CASRRQGTAGELFF
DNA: TGTGCCAGCCGGAGACAGGGGACAGCCGGGGAGCTGTTTTTT

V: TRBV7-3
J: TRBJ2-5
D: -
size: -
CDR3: CASSLTLSGTQYF
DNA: TGTGCCAGCAGCTTAACCCTAAGTGGGACCCAGTACTTC

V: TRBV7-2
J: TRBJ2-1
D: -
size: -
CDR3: CASSFQSGEGGPYNEQFF
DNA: TGTGCCAGCAGCTTCCAAAGCGGTGAGGGAGGCCCCTACAATGAGCAGTTCTTC